The following is a T cell receptor beta chain sequence with its context. This entry belongs to a study of T cell responses to AZD1222 COVID-19 vaccine. Profiling relied on immunoSEQ multiplex PCR, and the TCRdb table lists in-frame clones only, not all of them. In the table there are roughly 120,000 clones, around 87% of which are singletons. Trimming cost V 4 bases and J 4 bases; bases outside gene matches: 5. CDR3 length: 14 residues. The germline V gene encodes CDR1 SQVTM and CDR2 ANQGSEA. Sample: peripheral blood, taken on day 0 of AZD1222 vaccination. The sequence was obtained from an adult in good health. The rearrangement joins TRBV29-1 to TRBJ2-2; 8 positions agree with TRBD1. DNA for the CDR3: TGCAGCGTTGGGCGGCAGGGGGCCACCGGGGAGCTGTTTTTT. The encoded protein is CSVGRQGATGELFF.